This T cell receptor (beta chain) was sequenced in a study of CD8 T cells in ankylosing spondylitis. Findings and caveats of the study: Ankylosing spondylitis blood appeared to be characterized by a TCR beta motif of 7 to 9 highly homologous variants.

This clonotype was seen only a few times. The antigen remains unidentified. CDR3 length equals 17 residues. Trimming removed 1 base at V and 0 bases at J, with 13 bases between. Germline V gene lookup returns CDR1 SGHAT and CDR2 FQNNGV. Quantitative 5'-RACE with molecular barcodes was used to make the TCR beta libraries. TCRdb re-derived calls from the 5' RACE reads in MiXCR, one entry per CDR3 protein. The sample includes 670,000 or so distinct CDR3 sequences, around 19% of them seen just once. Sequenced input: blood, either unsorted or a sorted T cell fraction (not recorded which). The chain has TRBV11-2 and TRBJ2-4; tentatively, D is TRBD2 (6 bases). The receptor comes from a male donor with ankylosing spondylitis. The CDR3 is CASSLVTSFLAKNIQYF. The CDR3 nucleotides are TGTGCCAGCAGCTTAGTCACTAGCTTCCTAGCCAAAAACATTCAGTACTTC.